Listed here are 4 T cell receptor beta chains from one sample, sequenced in a study of cytomegalovirus exposure and HLA in healthy donors (dated by TCRdb to 2015 to 2018). Library prep was done by the immunoSEQ multiplex PCR assay. Here the immuneACCESS table is served through TCRdb, limited to in-frame sequences with V and J called. Missing clones are a known gap in these copies; in checked studies unresolved V genes cover under half, and the rest lacks a known reason. The table for this sample lists 200,000 to 300,000 clones; around 85% of them were counted only once. About 1.2% of the sample rests with the top ten. The sequencing sample was made of PBMCs. These receptors all stem from a woman under 40 in good health and CMV-seropositive.

This chain joins TRBV10-2 and TRBJ2-3; the match to TRBD2 covers 13 bases. Germline trimming cut 5 bases from V and 5 bases from J; bases unmatched to any gene: 7. Germline lookup yields CDR1 WSHSY and CDR2 SAAADI. The CDR3 totals 16 residues. The CDR3 DNA is TGCGCCAGCAGTTCACTAGCGGGAGGGCCAGGAGATACGCAGTATTTT. This translates into CASSSLAGGPGDTQYF.

The V gene is TRBV19, the J gene TRBJ2-7; the D is unclear. In germline, CDR1 is LNHDA, CDR2 SQIVND (reference sequence). The CDR3 has 13 residues. Trimming stripped 3 bases from V and 2 bases from J, with 8 bases between. The CDR3 region is CASSMGVTYEQYF. In DNA form, the CDR3 reads TGTGCCAGTAGTATGGGCGTTACCTACGAGCAGTACTTC. Drawing the rest from reference TRBV19 and TRBJ2-7, the complete variable domain is DGGITQSPKYLFRKEGQNVTLSCEQNLNHDAMYWYRQDPGQGLRLIYYSQIVNDFQKGDIAEGYSVSREKKESFPLTVTSAQKNPTAFYLCASSMGVTYEQYFGPGTRLTVT.

The rearrangement joins TRBV9 to TRBJ2-7; D remains unclear. The CDR3 sequence is 15 residues long. Germline V gene sequence: CDR1 SGDLS, CDR2 YYNGEE. V gave up 0 bases and J gave up 3 bases, with 13 bases separating them. The CDR3 here is CASSVGSERLYEQYF. The CDR3 DNA is TGTGCCAGCAGCGTAGGTAGTGAGCGACTCTACGAGCAGTACTTC.

The rearrangement uses TRBV5-4 and TRBJ1-2; D call uncertain. CDR3 length: 13 residues. Trimming took 0 bases from V and 5 from J, leaving 8 bases between them. Germline CDR1 reads SGHNT; CDR2 reads YYREEE (reference sequence). CDR3 region: CASSLARLYGYTF. CDR3 nucleotides: TGTGCCAGCAGCTTGGCCAGGTTGTATGGCTACACCTTC.